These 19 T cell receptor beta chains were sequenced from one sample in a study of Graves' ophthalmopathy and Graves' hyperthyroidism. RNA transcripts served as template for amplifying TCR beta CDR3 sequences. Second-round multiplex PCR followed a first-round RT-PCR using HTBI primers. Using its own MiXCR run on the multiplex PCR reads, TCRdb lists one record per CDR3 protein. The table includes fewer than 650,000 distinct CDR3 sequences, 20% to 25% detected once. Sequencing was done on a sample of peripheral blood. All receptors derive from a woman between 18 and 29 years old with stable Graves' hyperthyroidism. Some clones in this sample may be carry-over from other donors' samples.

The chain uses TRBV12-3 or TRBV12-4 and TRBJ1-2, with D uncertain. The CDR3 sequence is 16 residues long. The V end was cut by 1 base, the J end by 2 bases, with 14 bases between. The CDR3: CASSLGLPGLNYGYTF. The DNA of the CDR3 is TGTGCCAGCAGTTTAGGCCTGCCTGGCCTGAACTATGGCTACACCTTC.

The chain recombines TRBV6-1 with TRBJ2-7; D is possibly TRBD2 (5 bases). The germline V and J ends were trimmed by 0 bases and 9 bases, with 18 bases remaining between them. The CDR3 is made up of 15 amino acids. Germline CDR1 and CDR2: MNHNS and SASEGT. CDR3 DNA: TGTGCCAGCAGTGAAGCGGTGAGATCGGGATTGGGGCAGTACTTC. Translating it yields CASSEAVRSGLGQYF.

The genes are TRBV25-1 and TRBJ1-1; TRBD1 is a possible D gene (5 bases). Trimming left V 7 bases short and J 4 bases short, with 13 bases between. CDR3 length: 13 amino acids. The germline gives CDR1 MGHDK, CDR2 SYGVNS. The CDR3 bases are TGTGCCAGCAACGGGGGGGGTGGCACTGAAGCTTTCTTT. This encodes CASNGGGGTEAFF.

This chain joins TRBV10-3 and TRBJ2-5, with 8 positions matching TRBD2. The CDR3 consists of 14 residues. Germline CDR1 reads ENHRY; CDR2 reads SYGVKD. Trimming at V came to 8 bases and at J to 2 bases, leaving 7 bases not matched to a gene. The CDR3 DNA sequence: TGTGCCATCTCCGTAACTAGCGGACAAGAGACCCAGTACTTC. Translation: CAISVTSGQETQYF.

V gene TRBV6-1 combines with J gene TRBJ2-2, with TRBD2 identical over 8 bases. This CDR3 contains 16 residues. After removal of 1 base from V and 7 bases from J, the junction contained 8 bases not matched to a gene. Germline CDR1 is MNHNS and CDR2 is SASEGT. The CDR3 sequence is CASSEEAGGSGGELFF. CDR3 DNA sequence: TGTGCCAGCAGTGAAGAGGCGGGAGGATCGGGCGGGGAGCTGTTTTTT.

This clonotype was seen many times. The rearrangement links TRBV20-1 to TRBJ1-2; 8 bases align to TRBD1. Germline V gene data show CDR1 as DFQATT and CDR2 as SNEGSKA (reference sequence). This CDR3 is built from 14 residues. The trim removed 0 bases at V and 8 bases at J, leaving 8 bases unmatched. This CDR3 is CSAREGKGTGGYTF. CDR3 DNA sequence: TGCAGTGCTAGAGAAGGCAAGGGGACAGGAGGCTACACCTTC.

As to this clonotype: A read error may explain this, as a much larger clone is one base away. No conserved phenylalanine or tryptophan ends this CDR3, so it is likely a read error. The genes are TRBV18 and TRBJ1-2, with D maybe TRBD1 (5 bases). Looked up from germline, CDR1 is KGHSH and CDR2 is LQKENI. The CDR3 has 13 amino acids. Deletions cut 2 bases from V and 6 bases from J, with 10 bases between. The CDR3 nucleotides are TGTGCCAGCTCACCAGGCCAGGGAAATGGCTACACCTAC. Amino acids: CASSPGQGNGYTY.

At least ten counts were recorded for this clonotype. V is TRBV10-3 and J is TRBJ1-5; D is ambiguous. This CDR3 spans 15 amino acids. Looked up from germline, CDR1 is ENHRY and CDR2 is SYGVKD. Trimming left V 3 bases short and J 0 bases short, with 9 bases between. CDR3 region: CAISDFPYSNQPQHF. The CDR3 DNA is TGTGCCATCAGTGATTTCCCGTATAGCAATCAGCCCCAGCATTTT.

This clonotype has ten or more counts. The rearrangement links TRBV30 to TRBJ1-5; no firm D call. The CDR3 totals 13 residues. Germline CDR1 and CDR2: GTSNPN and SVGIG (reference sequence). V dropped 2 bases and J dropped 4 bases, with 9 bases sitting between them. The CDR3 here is CAWSSSANQPQHF. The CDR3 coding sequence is TGTGCCTGGAGTAGTTCCGCAAATCAGCCCCAGCATTTT.

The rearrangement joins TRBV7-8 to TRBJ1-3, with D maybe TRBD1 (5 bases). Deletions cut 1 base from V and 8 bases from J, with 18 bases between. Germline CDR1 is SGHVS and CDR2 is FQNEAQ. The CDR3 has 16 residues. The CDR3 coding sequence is TGTGCCAGCAGCTTAGTTATGCGGCAGGGCCAGGACACCATATATTTT. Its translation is CASSLVMRQGQDTIYF.

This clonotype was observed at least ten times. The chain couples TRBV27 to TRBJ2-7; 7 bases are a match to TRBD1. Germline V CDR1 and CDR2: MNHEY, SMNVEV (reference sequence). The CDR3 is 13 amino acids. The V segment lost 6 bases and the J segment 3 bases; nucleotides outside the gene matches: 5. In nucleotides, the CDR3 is TGTGCCAGCAGCTTGGGGACAGACTACGAGCAGTACTTC. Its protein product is CASSLGTDYEQYF.

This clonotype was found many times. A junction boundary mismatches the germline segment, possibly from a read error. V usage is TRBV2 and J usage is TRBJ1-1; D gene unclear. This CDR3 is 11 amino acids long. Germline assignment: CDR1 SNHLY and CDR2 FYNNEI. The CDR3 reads CASSEVEVFGF. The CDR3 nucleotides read TGTGCCAGCAGTGAAGTAGAGGTTTTTGGCTTT.

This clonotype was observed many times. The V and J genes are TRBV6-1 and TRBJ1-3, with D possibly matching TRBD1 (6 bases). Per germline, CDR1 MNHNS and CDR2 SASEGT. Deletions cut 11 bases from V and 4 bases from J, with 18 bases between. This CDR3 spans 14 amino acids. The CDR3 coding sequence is TGTGCCGGGCGGACAGTTCCAAGAGGAAACACCATATATTTT. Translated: CAGRTVPRGNTIYF.

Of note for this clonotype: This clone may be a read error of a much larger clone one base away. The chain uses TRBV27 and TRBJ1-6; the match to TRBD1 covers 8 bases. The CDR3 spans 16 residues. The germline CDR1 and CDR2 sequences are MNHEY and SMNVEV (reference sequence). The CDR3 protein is CASSSPGTGRNSHLHF. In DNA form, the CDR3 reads TGTGCCAGCAGTTCTCCCGGGACAGGCCGAAATTCACACCTCCACTTT.

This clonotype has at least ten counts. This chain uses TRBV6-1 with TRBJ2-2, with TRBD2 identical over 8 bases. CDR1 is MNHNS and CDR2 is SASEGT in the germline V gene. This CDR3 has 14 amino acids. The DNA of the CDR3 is TGTGCGGCGGGAGGTGGGCCGAACACCGGGGAGCTGTTTTTT. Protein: CAAGGGPNTGELFF.

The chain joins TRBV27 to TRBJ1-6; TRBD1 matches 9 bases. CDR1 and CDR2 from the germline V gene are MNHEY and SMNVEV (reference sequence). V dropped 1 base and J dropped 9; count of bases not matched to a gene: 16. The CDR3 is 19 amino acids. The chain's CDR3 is CASSLYPPPSWGQGSPLHF. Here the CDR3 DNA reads TGTGCCAGCAGTTTATACCCCCCCCCCTCTTGGGGACAGGGTTCACCCCTCCACTTT.

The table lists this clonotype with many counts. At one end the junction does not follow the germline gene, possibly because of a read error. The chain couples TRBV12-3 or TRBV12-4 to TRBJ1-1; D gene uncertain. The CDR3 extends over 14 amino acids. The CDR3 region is CASSFGHMNTEAFF. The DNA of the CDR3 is TGTGCCAGCAGTTTCGGCCACATGAACACCGAAGCTTTCTTT.

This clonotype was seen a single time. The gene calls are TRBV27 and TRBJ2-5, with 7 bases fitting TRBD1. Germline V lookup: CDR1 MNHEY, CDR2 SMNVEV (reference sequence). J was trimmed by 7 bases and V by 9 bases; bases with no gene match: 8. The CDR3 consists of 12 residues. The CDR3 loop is CASGQAGGTQYF. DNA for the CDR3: TGTGCCAGTGGACAGGCCGGAGGGACCCAGTACTTC.

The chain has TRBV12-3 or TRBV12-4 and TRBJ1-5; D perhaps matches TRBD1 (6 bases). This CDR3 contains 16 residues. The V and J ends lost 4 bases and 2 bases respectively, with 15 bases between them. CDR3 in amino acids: CASSSYGGGGNQPQHF. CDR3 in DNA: TGTGCCAGCAGTTCCTACGGGGGGGGCGGCAATCAGCCCCAGCATTTT.